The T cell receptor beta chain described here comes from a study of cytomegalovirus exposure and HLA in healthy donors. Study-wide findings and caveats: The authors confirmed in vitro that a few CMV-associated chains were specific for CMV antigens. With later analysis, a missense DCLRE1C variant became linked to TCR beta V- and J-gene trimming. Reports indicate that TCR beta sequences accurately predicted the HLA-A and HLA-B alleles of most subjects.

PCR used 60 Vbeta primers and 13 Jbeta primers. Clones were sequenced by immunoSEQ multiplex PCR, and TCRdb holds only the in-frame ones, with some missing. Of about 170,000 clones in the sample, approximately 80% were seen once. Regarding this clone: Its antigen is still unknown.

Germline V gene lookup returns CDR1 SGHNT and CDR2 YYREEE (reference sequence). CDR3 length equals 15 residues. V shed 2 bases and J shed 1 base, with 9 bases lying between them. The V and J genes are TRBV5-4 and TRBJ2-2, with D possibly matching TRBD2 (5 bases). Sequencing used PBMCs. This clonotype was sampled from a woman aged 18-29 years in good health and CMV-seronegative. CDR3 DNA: TGTGCCAGCAGCTTACGGGATAAGAACACCGGGGAGCTGTTTTTT. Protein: CASSLRDKNTGELFF.